This TCR beta chain was captured in a study of cytomegalovirus exposure and HLA in healthy donors. Study-wide points: In a later analysis, an Asian-associated ancestry cluster reportedly showed fewer N-insertions than the 666-donor mean. Only CMV serostatus was available as immune exposure information. TRBV6-2, TRBV6-3 and some other V segments were excluded as indistinguishable.

This CDR3 has 14 amino acids. Germline values: CDR1 SEHNR, CDR2 FQNEAQ (reference sequence). J was trimmed by 5 bases and V by 5 bases; bases with no gene match: 5. Primers for the PCR totalled 60 Vbeta and 13 Jbeta. Libraries were prepared by immunoSEQ multiplex PCR; TCRdb keeps only in-frame clonotypes and omits some of them. The table lists over 130,000 clones, 61% of them singletons, with roughly 1.8% in the top ten. To note about this clone: Its antigen is not known.

Sequences were obtained from PBMCs. This sequence originates from a male donor in good health and CMV-seronegative. This rearrangement joins TRBV7-9 to TRBJ1-3; 8 positions agree with TRBD1. The CDR3 nucleotides read TGTGCCAGCAGCCTACAGGGGGAGAGAAACACCATATATTTT. Translated: CASSLQGERNTIYF.